This TCR beta chain is from a study of shared clonotypes between healthy human individuals. None of the donors, who were healthy HIV-negative adults, had recently had acute infections or vaccinations. It was into CD45RA+ naive and CD45RA-negative memory subsets that the CD4+ cells were split. Germline V CDR1 and CDR2: SNHLY, FYNNEI. This CDR3 region has 13 residues. V lost 6 bases and J lost 5; bases outside the gene matches: 1. The test was conducted at deep level. Original data processing: Filtering differed for immunoSEQ, which gave only junction sequences without quality scores. Method: immunoSEQ multiplex PCR; TCRdb's copy keeps in-frame clones and lacks some. The D gene and trimming were derived from the DNA, and the V and J assignments and clone size from that table. The sample lists more than 1.2 million clones; around 98.5% were seen once.

The TCR originated in a man aged 25-45 years in good health. Material for sequencing was naive CD4+ T cells sorted from blood. Subset in this sample: CD45RA+ positively selected. This chain joins TRBV2 and TRBJ2-7; TRBD2 matches at 13 bases. The CDR3 bases are TGTGCCAGCAGAGGACTAGCGGGAGACGAGCAGTACTTC. Translation: CASRGLAGDEQYF.